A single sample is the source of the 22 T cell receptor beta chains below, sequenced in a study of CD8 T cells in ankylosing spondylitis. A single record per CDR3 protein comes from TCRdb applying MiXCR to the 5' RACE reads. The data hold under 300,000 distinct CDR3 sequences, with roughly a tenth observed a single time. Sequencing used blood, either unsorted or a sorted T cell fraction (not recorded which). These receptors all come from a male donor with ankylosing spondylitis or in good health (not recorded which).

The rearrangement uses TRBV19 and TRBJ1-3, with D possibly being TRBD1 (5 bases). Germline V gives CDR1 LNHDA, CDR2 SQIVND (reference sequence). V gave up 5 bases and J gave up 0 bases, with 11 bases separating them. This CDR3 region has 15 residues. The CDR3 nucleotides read TGTGCCAGTAGTGGGACCGCCCGCTCTGGAAACACCATATATTTT. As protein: CASSGTARSGNTIYF. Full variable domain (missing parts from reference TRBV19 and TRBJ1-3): DGGITQSPKYLFRKEGQNVTLSCEQNLNHDAMYWYRQDPGQGLRLIYYSQIVNDFQKGDIAEGYSVSREKKESFPLTVTSAQKNPTAFYLCASSGTARSGNTIYFGEGSWLTVV.

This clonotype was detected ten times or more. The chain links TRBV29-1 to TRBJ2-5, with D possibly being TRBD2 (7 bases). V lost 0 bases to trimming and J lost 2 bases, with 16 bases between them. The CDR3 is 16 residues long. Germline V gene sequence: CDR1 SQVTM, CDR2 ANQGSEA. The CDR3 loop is CSVEEGRRGPQETQYF. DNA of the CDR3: TGCAGCGTTGAAGAAGGGCGGCGGGGGCCTCAAGAGACCCAGTACTTC.

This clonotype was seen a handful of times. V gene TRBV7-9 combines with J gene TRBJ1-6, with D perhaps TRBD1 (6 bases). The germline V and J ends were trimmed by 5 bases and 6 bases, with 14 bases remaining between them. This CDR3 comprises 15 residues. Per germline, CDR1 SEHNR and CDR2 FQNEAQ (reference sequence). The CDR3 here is CASSRWDNVNSPLHF. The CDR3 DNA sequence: TGTGCCAGCAGCCGTTGGGACAACGTTAATTCACCCCTCCACTTT.

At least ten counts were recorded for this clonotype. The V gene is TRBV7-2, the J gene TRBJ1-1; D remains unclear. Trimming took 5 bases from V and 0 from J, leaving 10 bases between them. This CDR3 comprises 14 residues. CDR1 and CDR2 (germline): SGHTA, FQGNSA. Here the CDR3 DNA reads TGTGCCAGCAGCGCGGGGTGGATGAACACTGAAGCTTTCTTT. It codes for CASSAGWMNTEAFF.

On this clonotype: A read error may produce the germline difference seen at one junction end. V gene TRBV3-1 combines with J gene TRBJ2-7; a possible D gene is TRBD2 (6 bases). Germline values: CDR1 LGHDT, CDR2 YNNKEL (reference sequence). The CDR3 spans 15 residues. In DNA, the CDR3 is TGTGTCAGCAGCCAGGGAGACGGGAGTGCCTACGAGCAGTACTTC. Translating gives CVSSQGDGSAYEQYF.

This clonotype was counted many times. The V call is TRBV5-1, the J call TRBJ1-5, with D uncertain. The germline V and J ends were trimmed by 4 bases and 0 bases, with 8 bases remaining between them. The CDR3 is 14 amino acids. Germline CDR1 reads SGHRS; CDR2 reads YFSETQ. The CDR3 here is CASSPPNSNQPQHF. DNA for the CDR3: TGCGCCAGCAGCCCCCCGAATAGCAATCAGCCCCAGCATTTT. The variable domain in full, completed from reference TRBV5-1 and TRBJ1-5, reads KAGVTQTPRYLIKTRGQQVTLSCSPISGHRSVSWYQQTPGQGLQFLFEYFSETQRNKGNFPGRFSGRQFSNSRSEMNVSTLELGDSALYLCASSPPNSNQPQHFGDGTRLSIL.

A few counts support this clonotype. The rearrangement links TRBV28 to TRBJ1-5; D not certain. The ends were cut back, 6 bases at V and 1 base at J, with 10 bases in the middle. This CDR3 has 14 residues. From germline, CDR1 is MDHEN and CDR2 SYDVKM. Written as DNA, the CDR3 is TGTGCCAGCAGAGTCCCGGACAGCAATCAGCCCCAGCATTTT. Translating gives CASRVPDSNQPQHF.

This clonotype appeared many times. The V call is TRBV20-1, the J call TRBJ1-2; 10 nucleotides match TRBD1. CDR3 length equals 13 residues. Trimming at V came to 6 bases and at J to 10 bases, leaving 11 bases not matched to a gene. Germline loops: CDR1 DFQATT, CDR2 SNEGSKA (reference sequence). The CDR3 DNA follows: TGCAGTGCGTCCGCCGGGACAGGGGTCGACTACACCTTC. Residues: CSASAGTGVDYTF.

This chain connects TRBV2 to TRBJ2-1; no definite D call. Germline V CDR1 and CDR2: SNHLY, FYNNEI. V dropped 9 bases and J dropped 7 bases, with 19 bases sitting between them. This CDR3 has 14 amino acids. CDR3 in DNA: TGTGCCAGTGGACGTTTGAGTACAATTAATGAGCAGTTCTTC. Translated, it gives CASGRLSTINEQFF.

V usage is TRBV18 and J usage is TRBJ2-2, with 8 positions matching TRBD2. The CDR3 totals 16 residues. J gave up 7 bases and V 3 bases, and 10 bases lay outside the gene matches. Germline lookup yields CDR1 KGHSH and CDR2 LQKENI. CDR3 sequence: CASSPGSGGSGGELFF. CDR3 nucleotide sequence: TGTGCCAGCTCACCGGGAAGCGGGGGCAGCGGCGGGGAGCTGTTTTTT.

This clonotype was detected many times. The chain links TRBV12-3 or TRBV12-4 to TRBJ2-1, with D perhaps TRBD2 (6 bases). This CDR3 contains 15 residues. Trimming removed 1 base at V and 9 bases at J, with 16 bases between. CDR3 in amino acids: CASSLGVGAGSEQFF. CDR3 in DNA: TGTGCCAGCAGTTTAGGGGTCGGGGCCGGGAGTGAGCAGTTCTTC.

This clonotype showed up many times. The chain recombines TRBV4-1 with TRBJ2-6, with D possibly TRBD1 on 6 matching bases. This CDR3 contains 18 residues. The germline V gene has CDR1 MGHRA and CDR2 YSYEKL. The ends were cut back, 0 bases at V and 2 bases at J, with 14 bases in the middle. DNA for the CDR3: TGCGCCAGCAGCCAAGAGGGGACACCTAGTCCTGGGGCCAACGTCCTGACTTTC. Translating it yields CASSQEGTPSPGANVLTF.

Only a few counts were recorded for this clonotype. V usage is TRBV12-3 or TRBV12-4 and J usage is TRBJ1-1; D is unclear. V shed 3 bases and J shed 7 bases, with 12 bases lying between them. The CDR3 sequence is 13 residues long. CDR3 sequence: CASSFWGSGEAFF. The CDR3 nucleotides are TGTGCCAGCAGTTTTTGGGGTAGTGGTGAAGCTTTCTTT.

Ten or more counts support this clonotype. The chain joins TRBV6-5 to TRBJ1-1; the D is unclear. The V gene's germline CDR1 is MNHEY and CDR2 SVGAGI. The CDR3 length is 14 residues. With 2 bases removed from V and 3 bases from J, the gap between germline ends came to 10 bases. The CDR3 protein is CASSYALLDTEAFF. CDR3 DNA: TGTGCCAGCAGTTACGCACTCCTTGACACTGAAGCTTTCTTT.

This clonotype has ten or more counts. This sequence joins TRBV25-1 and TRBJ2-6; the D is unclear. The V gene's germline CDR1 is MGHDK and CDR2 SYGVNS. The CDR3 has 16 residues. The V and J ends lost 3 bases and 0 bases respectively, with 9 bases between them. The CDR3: CASSDARDSGANVLTF. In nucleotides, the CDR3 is TGTGCCAGCAGTGATGCCAGAGACTCTGGGGCCAACGTCCTGACTTTC.

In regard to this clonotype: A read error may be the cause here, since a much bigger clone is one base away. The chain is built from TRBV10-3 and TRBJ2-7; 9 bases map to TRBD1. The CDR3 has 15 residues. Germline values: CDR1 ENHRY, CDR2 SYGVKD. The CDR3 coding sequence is TGTGCCGTCAGTGAGTCGGGACAGGGCTCCTACGAGCAGTACTTC. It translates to CAVSESGQGSYEQYF.

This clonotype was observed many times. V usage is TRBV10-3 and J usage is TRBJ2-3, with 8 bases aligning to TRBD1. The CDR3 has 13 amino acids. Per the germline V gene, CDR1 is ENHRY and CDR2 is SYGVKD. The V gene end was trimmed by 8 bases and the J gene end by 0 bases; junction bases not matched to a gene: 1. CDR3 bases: TGTGCCATCGGGACAGGTAGCACAGATACGCAGTATTTT. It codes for CAIGTGSTDTQYF.

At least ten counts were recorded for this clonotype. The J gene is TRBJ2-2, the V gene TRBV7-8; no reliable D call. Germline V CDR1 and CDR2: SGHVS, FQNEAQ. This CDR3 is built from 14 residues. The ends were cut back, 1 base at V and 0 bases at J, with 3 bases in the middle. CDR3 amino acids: CASSLGSNTGELFF. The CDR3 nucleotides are TGTGCCAGCAGCTTAGGGTCGAACACCGGGGAGCTGTTTTTT. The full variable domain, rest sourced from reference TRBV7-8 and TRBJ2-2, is GAGVSQSPRYKVAKRGQDVALRCDPISGHVSLFWYQQALGQGPEFLTYFQNEAQLDKSGLPSDRFFAERPEGSVSTLKIQRTQQEDSAVYLCASSLGSNTGELFFGEGSRLTVL.

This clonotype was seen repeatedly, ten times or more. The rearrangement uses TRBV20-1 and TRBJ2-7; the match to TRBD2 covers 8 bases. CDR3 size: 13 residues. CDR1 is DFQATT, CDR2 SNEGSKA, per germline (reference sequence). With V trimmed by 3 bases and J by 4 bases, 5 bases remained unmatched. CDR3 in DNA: TGCAGTGCTAGGGGCGGGAGGATGTACGAGCAGTACTTC. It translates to CSARGGRMYEQYF.

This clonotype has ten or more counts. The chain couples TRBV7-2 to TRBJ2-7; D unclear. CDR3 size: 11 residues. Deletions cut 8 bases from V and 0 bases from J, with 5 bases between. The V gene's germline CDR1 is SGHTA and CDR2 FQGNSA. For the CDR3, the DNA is TGTGCCAGCCCTCTCTCCTACGAGCAGTACTTC. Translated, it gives CASPLSYEQYF.

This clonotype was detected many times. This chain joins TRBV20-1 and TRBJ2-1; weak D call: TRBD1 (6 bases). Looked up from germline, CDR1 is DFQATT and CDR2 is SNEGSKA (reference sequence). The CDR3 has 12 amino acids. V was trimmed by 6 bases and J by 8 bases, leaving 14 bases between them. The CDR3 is CSADPNRDEQFF. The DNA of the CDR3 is TGCAGTGCCGACCCGAACAGGGATGAGCAGTTCTTC.

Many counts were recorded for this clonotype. This chain's CDR3 is CASSLGLTSAGGTDTQYF. The CDR3 DNA follows: TGCGCCAGCAGCTTGGGATTGACTAGCGCAGGGGGCACAGATACGCAGTATTTT. The V call is TRBV5-1, the J call TRBJ2-3; 8 positions agree with TRBD2. Per germline, CDR1 SGHRS and CDR2 YFSETQ. V trimming: 0 bases; J trimming: 1 base; junction bases outside the gene matches: 10. The length of the CDR3 is 18 residues.